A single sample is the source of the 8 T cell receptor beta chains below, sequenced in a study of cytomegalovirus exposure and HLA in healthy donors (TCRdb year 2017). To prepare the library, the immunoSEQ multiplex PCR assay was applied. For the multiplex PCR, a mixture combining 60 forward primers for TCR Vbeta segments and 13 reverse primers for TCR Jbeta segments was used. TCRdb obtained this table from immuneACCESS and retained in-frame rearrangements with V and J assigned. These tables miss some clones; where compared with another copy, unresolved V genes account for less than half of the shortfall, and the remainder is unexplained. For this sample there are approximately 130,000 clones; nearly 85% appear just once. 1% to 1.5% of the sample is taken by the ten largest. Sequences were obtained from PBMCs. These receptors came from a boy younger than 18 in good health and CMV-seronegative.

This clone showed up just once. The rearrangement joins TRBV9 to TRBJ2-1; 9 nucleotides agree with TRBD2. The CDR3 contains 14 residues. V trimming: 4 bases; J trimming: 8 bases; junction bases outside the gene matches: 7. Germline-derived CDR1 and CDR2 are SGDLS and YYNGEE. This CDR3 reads CASSRLLAGDEQFF. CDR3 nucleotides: TGTGCCAGCAGCCGACTATTAGCGGGAGATGAGCAGTTCTTC.

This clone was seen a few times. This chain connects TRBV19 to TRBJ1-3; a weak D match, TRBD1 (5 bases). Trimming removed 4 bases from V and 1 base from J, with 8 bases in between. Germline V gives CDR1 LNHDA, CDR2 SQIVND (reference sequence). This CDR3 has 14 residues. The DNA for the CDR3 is TGTGCCAGTAGTAGGAGGGGATCTGGAAACACCATATATTTT. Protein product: CASSRRGSGNTIYF.

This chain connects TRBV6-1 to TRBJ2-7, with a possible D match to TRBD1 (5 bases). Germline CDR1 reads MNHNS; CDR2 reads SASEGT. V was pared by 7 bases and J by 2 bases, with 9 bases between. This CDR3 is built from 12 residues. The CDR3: CASTWGPYEQYF. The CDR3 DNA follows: TGTGCCAGCACATGGGGCCCCTACGAGCAGTACTTC.

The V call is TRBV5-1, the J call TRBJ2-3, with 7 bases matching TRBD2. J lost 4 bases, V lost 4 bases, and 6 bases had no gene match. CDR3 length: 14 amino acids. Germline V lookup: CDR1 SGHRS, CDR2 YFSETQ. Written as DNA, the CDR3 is TGCGCCAGCAGCCCCGGACTAGTCGCAGATACGCAGTATTTT. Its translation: CASSPGLVADTQYF.

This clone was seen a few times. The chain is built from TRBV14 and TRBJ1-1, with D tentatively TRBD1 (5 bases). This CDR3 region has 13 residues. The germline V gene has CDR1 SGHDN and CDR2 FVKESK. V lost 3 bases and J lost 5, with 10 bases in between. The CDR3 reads CASSHYPGTEAFF. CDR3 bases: TGTGCCAGCAGCCATTACCCAGGGACTGAAGCTTTCTTT.

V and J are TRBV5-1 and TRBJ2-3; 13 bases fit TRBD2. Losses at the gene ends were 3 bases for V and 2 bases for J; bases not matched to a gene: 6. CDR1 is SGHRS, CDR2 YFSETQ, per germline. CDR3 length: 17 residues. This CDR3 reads CASSSPGTSGITDTQYF. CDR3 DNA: TGCGCCAGCAGCTCCCCCGGGACTAGCGGGATCACAGATACGCAGTATTTT.

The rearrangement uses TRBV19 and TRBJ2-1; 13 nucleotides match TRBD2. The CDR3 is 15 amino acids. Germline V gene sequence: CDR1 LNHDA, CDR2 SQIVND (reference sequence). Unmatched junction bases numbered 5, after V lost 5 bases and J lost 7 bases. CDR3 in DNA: TGTGCCAGTAGTTGGACTAGCGGGAGTGGTAATGAGCAGTTCTTC. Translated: CASSWTSGSGNEQFF.

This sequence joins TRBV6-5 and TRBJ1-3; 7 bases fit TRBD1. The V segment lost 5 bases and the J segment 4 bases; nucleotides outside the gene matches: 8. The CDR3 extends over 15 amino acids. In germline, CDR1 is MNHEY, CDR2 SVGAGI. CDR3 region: CASSRDRAEGNTIYF. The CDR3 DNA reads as TGTGCCAGCAGTCGCGACAGGGCAGAAGGAAACACCATATATTTT.